These T cell receptor beta chains were read from a single sample in a study of blood T cell repertoires in COVID-19. Assay used: immunoSEQ multiplex PCR; TCRdb lists only in-frame clones, some missing. The sample has approximately 200,000 clones, about 84% seen once. Source material: PBMCs or T cells enriched from blood (not recorded which). The receptors were sampled from a woman aged 25 to 39 who had recovered from COVID-19. Each CDR3 is given with its conserved first and last residue. D genes are given only for firm matches. The size field is filled for only some rows; it gives once, few, many or a size class.

j_gene: TRBJ2-2; abundance: -; d_gene: TRBD2; v_gene: TRBV7-9; CDR3nt: TGTGCCAGCAGCTTAAGGCTAGCGGGAGGGAACACCGGGGAGCTGTTTTTT; CDR3aa: CASSLRLAGGNTGELFF
j_gene: TRBJ2-7; abundance: once; d_gene: -; v_gene: TRBV7-9; CDR3nt: TGTGCCAGCAGCGGGGACATCTCCTATACCTCCTACGAGCAGTACTTC; CDR3aa: CASSGDISYTSYEQYF
j_gene: TRBJ2-2; abundance: -; d_gene: -; v_gene: TRBV27; CDR3nt: TGTGCCACTCGGGGCACCGGGGAGCTGTTTTTT; CDR3aa: CATRGTGELFF
j_gene: TRBJ1-2; abundance: -; d_gene: -; v_gene: TRBV4-1; CDR3nt: TGCGCCAGCAGCCAAGGACACCTTGATAACTATGGCTACACCTTC; CDR3aa: CASSQGHLDNYGYTF
j_gene: TRBJ1-6; abundance: -; d_gene: TRBD1; v_gene: TRBV6-5; CDR3nt: TGTGCCAGCAGTTACTCCACAGGGGGAAGTTCACCCCTCCACTTT; CDR3aa: CASSYSTGGSSPLHF
j_gene: TRBJ2-4; abundance: -; d_gene: -; v_gene: TRBV7-6; CDR3nt: TGTGCCAGCAGCCCGGGTGGGAGACTAGCCAAAAACATTCAGTACTTC; CDR3aa: CASSPGGRLAKNIQYF
j_gene: TRBJ2-2; abundance: -; d_gene: -; v_gene: TRBV4-2; CDR3nt: TGTGCCAGCAGCCAATCCCCCGCGGGAAACACCGGGGAGCTGTTTTTT; CDR3aa: CASSQSPAGNTGELFF
j_gene: TRBJ2-1; abundance: -; d_gene: TRBD2; v_gene: TRBV7-2; CDR3nt: TGTGCCCGAACTAGCGGGAGAAATGAGCAGTTCTTC; CDR3aa: CARTSGRNEQFF
j_gene: TRBJ2-1; abundance: -; d_gene: -; v_gene: TRBV6-4; CDR3nt: TGTGCCAGCAGTGACTTAGCGGAACCCTACAATGAGCAGTTCTTC; CDR3aa: CASSDLAEPYNEQFF
j_gene: TRBJ1-5; abundance: -; d_gene: -; v_gene: TRBV1; CDR3nt: TGCACCAGCAGCTACGGCTCGACAGGATCCCTTAGCAATCAGCCCCAGCATTTT; CDR3aa: CTSSYGSTGSLSNQPQHF
j_gene: TRBJ2-5; abundance: -; d_gene: -; v_gene: TRBV5-4; CDR3nt: TGTGCCAGCAGCGCCTCAGGGGAGACCCAGTACTTC; CDR3aa: CASSASGETQYF
j_gene: TRBJ2-1; abundance: -; d_gene: -; v_gene: TRBV5-6; CDR3nt: TGTGCCAGCAGCTTGGGTGCGGCGGAGCCGCAGTTCTTC; CDR3aa: CASSLGAAEPQFF
j_gene: TRBJ2-1; abundance: -; d_gene: TRBD2; v_gene: TRBV2; CDR3nt: TGTGCCAGCAGTGAGATCCCCCGGGGGGGAATCTTC; CDR3aa: CASSEIPRGGIF
j_gene: TRBJ1-5; abundance: -; d_gene: -; v_gene: TRBV28; CDR3nt: TGTGCCAGCAGTTTAGGAGGGCGCCGTAAACTAAATCAGCCCCAGCATTTT; CDR3aa: CASSLGGRRKLNQPQHF
j_gene: TRBJ2-7; abundance: -; d_gene: TRBD1; v_gene: TRBV28; CDR3nt: TGTGCCAGCAGTGTGACAGGGCTTCGGAACGAGCAGTACTTC; CDR3aa: CASSVTGLRNEQYF
j_gene: TRBJ2-2; abundance: -; d_gene: -; v_gene: TRBV7-9; CDR3nt: TGTGCCAGCAGCGTTCGAACTAGATCCGGGGAGCTGTTTTTT; CDR3aa: CASSVRTRSGELFF
j_gene: TRBJ2-7; abundance: few; d_gene: -; v_gene: TRBV5-1; CDR3nt: TGCGCCAGCAGCTTGGGAGAGACAACTTCCTACGAGCAGTACTTC; CDR3aa: CASSLGETTSYEQYF
j_gene: TRBJ1-5; abundance: -; d_gene: TRBD1; v_gene: TRBV27; CDR3nt: TGTGCCAGCAGTTCGTACAGGGGTTCAGTAAGACAGCCCCAGCATTTT; CDR3aa: CASSSYRGSVRQPQHF
j_gene: TRBJ2-7; abundance: few; d_gene: TRBD2; v_gene: TRBV5-1; CDR3nt: TGCGCCAGCAGCTTGGACTTAGCGGGTAACTCCTACGAGCAGTACTTC; CDR3aa: CASSLDLAGNSYEQYF
j_gene: TRBJ2-7; abundance: -; d_gene: TRBD1; v_gene: TRBV5-1; CDR3nt: TGCGCCAGCAGCTCTGCGGGACAGGGTGGCCACGAGCAGTACTTC; CDR3aa: CASSSAGQGGHEQYF
j_gene: TRBJ1-1; abundance: -; d_gene: -; v_gene: TRBV19; CDR3nt: TGTGCCAGTATAGGACAGAGGGCCATGACCACTGAAGCTTTCTTT; CDR3aa: CASIGQRAMTTEAFF
j_gene: TRBJ2-7; abundance: -; d_gene: TRBD2; v_gene: TRBV2; CDR3nt: TGTGCCAGCAGACTGCCTGTTAGCGGGAGCCAATACGAGCAGTACTTC; CDR3aa: CASRLPVSGSQYEQYF
j_gene: TRBJ1-1; abundance: once; d_gene: TRBD1; v_gene: TRBV6-1; CDR3nt: TGTGCCAGCAGTGAGAGGTGGGGACAGGGCAATTTTGAAGCTTTCTTT; CDR3aa: CASSERWGQGNFEAFF
j_gene: TRBJ1-1; abundance: -; d_gene: -; v_gene: TRBV12-3/TRBV12-4; CDR3nt: TGTGCCAGCAGTTCAACTAATGAAGCTTTCTTT; CDR3aa: CASSSTNEAFF
j_gene: TRBJ2-2; abundance: -; d_gene: -; v_gene: TRBV7-9; CDR3nt: TGTGCCAGCAGCCCCTCGTGGGACTTCTACACCGGGGAGCTGTTTTTT; CDR3aa: CASSPSWDFYTGELFF
j_gene: TRBJ1-6; abundance: -; d_gene: -; v_gene: TRBV4-2; CDR3nt: TGTGCCAGCAGCCAAGACATTTATAATTCACCCCTCCACTTT; CDR3aa: CASSQDIYNSPLHF
j_gene: TRBJ2-1; abundance: -; d_gene: TRBD2; v_gene: TRBV24-1; CDR3nt: TGTGCCACCAGTGAACCGACTAGCGGGAGTTTGGATGAGCAGTTCTTC; CDR3aa: CATSEPTSGSLDEQFF
j_gene: TRBJ1-5; abundance: -; d_gene: TRBD1; v_gene: TRBV4-2; CDR3nt: TGTGCCAGCAGCTTCCGGACAGGGGACAATCAGCCCCAGCATTTT; CDR3aa: CASSFRTGDNQPQHF
j_gene: TRBJ1-1; abundance: -; d_gene: -; v_gene: TRBV18; CDR3nt: TGTGCCAGCTCACCGGGCCAAAAGAACACTGAAGCTTTCTTT; CDR3aa: CASSPGQKNTEAFF
j_gene: TRBJ1-1; abundance: -; d_gene: TRBD1; v_gene: TRBV3-1/TRBV3-2; CDR3nt: TGTGCCAGCAGCCAAGTGCAGGGGGGACTGGGTGAAGCTTTCTTT; CDR3aa: CASSQVQGGLGEAFF
j_gene: TRBJ1-5; abundance: few; d_gene: -; v_gene: TRBV12-3/TRBV12-4; CDR3nt: TGTGCCAGCAGCACGGACAGTAATCAGCCCCAGCATTTT; CDR3aa: CASSTDSNQPQHF
j_gene: TRBJ1-1; abundance: -; d_gene: TRBD1; v_gene: TRBV19; CDR3nt: TGTGCCAGTTATGATCCGGGACAGGGATCAACTGAAGCTTTCTTT; CDR3aa: CASYDPGQGSTEAFF